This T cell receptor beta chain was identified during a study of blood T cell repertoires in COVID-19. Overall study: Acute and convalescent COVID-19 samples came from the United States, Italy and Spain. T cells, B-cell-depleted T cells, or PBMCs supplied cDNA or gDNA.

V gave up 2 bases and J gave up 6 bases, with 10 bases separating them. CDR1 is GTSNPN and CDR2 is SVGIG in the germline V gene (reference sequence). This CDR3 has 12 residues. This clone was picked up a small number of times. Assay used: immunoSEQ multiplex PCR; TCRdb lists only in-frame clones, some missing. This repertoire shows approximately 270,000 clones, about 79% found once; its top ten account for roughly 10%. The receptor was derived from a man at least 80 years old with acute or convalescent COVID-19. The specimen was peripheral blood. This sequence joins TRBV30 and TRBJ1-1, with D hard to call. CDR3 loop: CAWSLLYSEAFF. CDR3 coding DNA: TGTGCCTGGAGTCTCCTCTACTCTGAAGCTTTCTTT. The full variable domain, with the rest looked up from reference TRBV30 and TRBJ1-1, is SQTIHQWPATLVQPVGSPLSLECTVEGTSNPNLYWYRQAAGRGLQLLFYSVGIGQISSEVPQNLSASRPQDRQFILSSKKLLLSDSGFYLCAWSLLYSEAFFGQGTRLTVV.